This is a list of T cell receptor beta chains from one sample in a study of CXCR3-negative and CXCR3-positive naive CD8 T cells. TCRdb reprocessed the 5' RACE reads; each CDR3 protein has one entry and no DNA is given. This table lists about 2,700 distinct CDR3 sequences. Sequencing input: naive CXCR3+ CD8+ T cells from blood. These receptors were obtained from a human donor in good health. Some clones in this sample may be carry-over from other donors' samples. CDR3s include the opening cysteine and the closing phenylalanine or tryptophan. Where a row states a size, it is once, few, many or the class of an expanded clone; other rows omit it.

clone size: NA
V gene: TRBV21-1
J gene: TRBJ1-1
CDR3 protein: CASSKPGGWGHTEAFF

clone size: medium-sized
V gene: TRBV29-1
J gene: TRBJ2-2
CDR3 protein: CSVEPPLTGELFF

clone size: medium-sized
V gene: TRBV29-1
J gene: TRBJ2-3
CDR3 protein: CSVEDFNYLEGASPDTQYF

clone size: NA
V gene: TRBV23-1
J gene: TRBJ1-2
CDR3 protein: CASSQGAGQNYGYTF

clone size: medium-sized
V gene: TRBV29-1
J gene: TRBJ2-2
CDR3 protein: CSLSTGNTGELFF

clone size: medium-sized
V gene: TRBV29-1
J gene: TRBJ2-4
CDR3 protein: CSVEDRRGAEAKNIQYF

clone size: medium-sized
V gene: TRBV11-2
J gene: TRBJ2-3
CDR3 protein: CASSLDPPGLAGGTDTQYF

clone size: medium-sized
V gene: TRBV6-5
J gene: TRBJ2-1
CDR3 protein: CASSYFLGADEQFF

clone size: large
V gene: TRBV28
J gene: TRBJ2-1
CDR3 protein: CASSGGGSYNEQFF

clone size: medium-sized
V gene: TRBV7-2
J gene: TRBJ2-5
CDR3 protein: CAGGASGGAGTQYF

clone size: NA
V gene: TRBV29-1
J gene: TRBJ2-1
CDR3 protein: CSVEGLAGGPYNEQFF

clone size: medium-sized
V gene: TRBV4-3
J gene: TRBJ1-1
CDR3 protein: CASSREQGLNTEAFF

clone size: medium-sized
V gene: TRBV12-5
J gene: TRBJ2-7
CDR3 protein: CASGWTLDTGTSTYEQYF

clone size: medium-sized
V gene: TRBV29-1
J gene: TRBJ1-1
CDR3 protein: CSVVISPGTEAFF

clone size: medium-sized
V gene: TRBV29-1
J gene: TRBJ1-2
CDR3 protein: CSVYARQDSRSYGYTF

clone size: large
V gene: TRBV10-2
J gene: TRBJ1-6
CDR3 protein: CASSEDILDNSPLHF

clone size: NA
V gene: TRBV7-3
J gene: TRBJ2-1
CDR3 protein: CASLTGSSYNEQFF

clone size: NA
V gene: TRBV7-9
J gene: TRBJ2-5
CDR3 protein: CASSTGAVQETQYF

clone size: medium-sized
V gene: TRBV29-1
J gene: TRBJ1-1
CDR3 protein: CSVKGPLETEAFF

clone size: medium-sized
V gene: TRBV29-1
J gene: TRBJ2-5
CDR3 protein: CSVGVADRKETQYF

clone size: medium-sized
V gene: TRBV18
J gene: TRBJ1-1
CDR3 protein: CASSPPVIQMNTEAFF

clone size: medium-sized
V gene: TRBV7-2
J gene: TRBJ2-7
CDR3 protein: CASSLRDGQRYEQYF

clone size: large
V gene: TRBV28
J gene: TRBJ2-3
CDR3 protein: CASSPGTATDTQYF

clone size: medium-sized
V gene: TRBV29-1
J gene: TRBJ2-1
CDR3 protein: CSVLLWTGEQFF

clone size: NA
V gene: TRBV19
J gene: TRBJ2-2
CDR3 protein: CASRTGGNTGELFF

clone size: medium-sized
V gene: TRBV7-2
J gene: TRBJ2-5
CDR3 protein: CASRRTGEGETQYF

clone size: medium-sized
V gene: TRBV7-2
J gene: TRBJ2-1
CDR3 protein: CASFPRAGGNEQFF

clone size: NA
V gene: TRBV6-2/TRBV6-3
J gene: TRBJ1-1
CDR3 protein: CASSYSPGQPIMNTEAFF

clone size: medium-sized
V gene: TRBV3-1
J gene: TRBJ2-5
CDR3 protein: CASREGRETQYF

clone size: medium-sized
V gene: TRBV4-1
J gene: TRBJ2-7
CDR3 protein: CASSQGIGVYEQYF

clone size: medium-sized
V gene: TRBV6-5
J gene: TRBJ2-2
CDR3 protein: CASSYSGGVGLNTGELFF

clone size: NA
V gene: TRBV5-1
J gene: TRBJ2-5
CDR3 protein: CASSLPEGETQYF

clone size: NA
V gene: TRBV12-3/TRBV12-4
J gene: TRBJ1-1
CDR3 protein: CASSLVGQGEAFF

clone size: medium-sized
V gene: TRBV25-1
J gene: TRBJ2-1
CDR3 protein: CASSSRAGTGEREWFYNEQFF

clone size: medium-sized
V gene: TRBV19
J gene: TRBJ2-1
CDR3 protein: CARTQSSYNEQFF

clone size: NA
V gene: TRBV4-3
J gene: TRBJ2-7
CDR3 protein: CASSQSGGSYEQYF

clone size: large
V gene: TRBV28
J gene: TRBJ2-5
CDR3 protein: CASSLYPTGRKETQYF

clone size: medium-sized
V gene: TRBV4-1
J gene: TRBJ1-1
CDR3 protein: CASSQVGRGAEAFF

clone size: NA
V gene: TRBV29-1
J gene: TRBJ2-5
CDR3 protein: CSVEATGGTQYF

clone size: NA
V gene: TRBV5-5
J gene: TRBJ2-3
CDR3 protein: CASSLTLAYSTDTQYF

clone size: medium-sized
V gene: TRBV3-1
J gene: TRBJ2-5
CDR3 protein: CASRDSGLAEQETQYF

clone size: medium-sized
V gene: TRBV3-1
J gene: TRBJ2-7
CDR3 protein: CASSPRTSGGLRTIEQYF

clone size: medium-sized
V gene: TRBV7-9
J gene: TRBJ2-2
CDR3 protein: CASSSWQGETTGELFF

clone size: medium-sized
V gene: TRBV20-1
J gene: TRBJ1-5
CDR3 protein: CSARDPGQASNQPQHF

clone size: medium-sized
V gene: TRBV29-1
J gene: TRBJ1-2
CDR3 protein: CSVEDQRGYTF

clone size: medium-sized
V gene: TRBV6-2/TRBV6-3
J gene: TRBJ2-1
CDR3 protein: CASSYSGAPYNEQFF

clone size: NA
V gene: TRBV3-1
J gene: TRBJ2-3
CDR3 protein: CASSQEDVSTDTQYF

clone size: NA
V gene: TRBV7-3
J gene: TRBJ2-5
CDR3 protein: CASTPPTAWGLGGERVETQYF

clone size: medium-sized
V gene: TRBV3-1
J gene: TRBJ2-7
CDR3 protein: CASSPGQSYEQYF

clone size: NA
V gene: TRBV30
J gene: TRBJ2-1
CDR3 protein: CAWRATSGTGEQFF

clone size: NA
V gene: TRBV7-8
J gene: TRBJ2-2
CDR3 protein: CASSLDGQVNTGELFF

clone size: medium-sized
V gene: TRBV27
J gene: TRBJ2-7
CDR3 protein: CASSLSTGSPYEQYF

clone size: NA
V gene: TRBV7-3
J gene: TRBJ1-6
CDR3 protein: CASSLGIWNSPLHF